The clone carrying this TCR beta chain was found a few times. The junction shows a germline mismatch at one end, possibly a read error. This specimen comes from a study of metastatic and nonmetastatic thyroid tumors. The CDR3 has 15 residues. Germline V gives CDR1 MNHEY, CDR2 SMNVEV (reference sequence). Each patient came to thyroid surgery without any prior treatment (of any kind). TCRdb re-clonotyped the PCR reads through MiXCR. The sample has roughly 23,000 clones, roughly 21% seen once; the top ten hold 10% to 15%. The chain joins TRBV27 to TRBJ2-1; tentatively, D is TRBD2 (6 bases). The sequenced material came from blood. The sequence was obtained from a male donor with papillary thyroid cancer or a benign thyroid nodule (not recorded which). Some clones in this sample may be carry-over from other donors' samples. The CDR3 protein is CASRCGTININEQFF. The CDR3 DNA reads TGTGCAAGCAGATGCGGGACGATCAATATCAATGAGCAGTTCTTC.